Below, 2 T cell receptor beta chains from the same sample are listed, as sequenced in a study of T cell responses to AZD1222 COVID-19 vaccine (dated by TCRdb to the early 2020s). The time point label on this specimen signifies: baseline before first vaccination. Libraries were prepared through the immunoSEQ multiplex PCR assay. The table comes from immuneACCESS by way of TCRdb, which keeps in-frame sequences with V and J called. Part of the clones is missing from these tables; in studies checked, under half for an unresolved V gene and the rest for unknown reasons. The sample has around 120,000 clones on record, less than 90% of them singletons. The top ten clonotypes cover approximately 10% of the sample. The sequencing here drew on peripheral blood, taken on day 0 of AZD1222 vaccination. Every receptor here comes from an adult in good health.

The genes are TRBV28 and TRBJ1-4, with 11 bases that match TRBD1. The CDR3 is 15 amino acids. Germline CDR1 MDHEN, CDR2 SYDVKM. J gave up 8 bases and V 5 bases, and 7 bases lay outside the gene matches. The CDR3 DNA reads as TGTGCCAGCAGTCCACGGGGACAGGGGGAGGAAAAACTGTTTTTT. Protein product: CASSPRGQGEEKLFF. The variable domain in full, with the rest retrieved from reference TRBV28 and TRBJ1-4, is DVKVTQSSRYLVKRTGEKVFLECVQDMDHENMFWYRQDPGLGLRLIYFSYDVKMKEKGDIPEGYSVSREKKERFSLILESASTNQTSMYLCASSPRGQGEEKLFFGSGTQLSVL.

The chain combines TRBV5-1 with TRBJ2-3; D gene uncertain. V dropped 4 bases and J dropped 7 bases, with 22 bases sitting between them. The germline gives CDR1 SGHRS, CDR2 YFSETQ. The CDR3 has 16 residues. CDR3 in DNA: TGCGCCAGCAGCCCAAAGGTAGAAGCTAGTCGGAATACGCAGTATTTT. Translating it yields CASSPKVEASRNTQYF.